A selection of T cell receptor beta chains follows, all from one sample in a study of T cell changes during pregnancy in multiple sclerosis. Sequencing used immunoSEQ multiplex PCR; TCRdb keeps in-frame clones, though not all of them. The data show some 50,000 clones, around 95% seen once. Sample: CD8+ T cells from peripheral blood mononuclear cells, taken in the first trimester of pregnancy. Receptors were obtained from a female donor with multiple sclerosis, enrolled in a pregnancy study. The CDR3 runs from the conserved cysteine through the conserved F or W. The D gene is left open where the match is weak. The listing skips clone size in some rows; elsewhere it reads once, few, many or a size class.

D gene	clone size	J gene	V gene	CDR3 DNA	CDR3 protein
-	-	TRBJ2-7	TRBV4-1	TGCGCCAGCAGCAGCACAGGGACCGAGCAGTACTTC	CASSSTGTEQYF
-	-	TRBJ1-1	TRBV4-1	TGCGCCAGCAGCCAAGTGCGGCAGATGAACACTGAAGCTTTCTTT	CASSQVRQMNTEAFF
TRBD2	-	TRBJ2-1	TRBV9	TGTGCCAGCAGCGTAGAAGGACTAGCGGGAGGCAATGAGCAGTTCTTC	CASSVEGLAGGNEQFF
-	-	TRBJ2-6	TRBV28	TGTGCCAGCAGTTTTAGGGGTAACACGGCCAACGTCCTGACTTTC	CASSFRGNTANVLTF
TRBD2	-	TRBJ2-3	TRBV27	TGTGCCAGCAGTTCTGGGAGCGGGAGGGTCACAGATACGCAGTATTTT	CASSSGSGRVTDTQYF
-	-	TRBJ2-2	TRBV27	TGTGCCAGCAGTTGGCAGAAGAACACCGGGGAGCTGTTTTTT	CASSWQKNTGELFF
-	-	TRBJ2-1	TRBV6-1	TGTGCCAGCAGTGAACGTGGCGGGAATCCCTACAATGAGCAGTTCTTC	CASSERGGNPYNEQFF
TRBD2	-	TRBJ2-1	TRBV28	TGTGCCAGCAGTCCCCGTCTAGCGGGAGTAGACAATGAGCAGTTCTTC	CASSPRLAGVDNEQFF
TRBD2	-	TRBJ2-6	TRBV9	TGTGCCAGCAGCGTAGTATCTAGCGGGTCCCCCAACTCTGGGGCCAACGTCCTGACTTTC	CASSVVSSGSPNSGANVLTF
TRBD1	-	TRBJ2-6	TRBV5-6	TGTGCCAGCAGCTTGGCCAGGGGGCGGGGGGCCAACGTCCTGACTTTC	CASSLARGRGANVLTF
TRBD2	-	TRBJ2-1	TRBV7-3	TGTGCCAGCAGCCTGGGACTAGCGCCTTACAATGAGCAGTTCTTC	CASSLGLAPYNEQFF
-	-	TRBJ2-1	TRBV5-1	TGCGCCAGCAGTTTGGCTAGCGACTCCTACAATGAGCAGTTCTTC	CASSLASDSYNEQFF
TRBD2	-	TRBJ2-7	TRBV7-9	TGTGCCAGCAGCTTAAGGGGCGGACTAGCGGGAGACGGCTACGAGCAGTACTTC	CASSLRGGLAGDGYEQYF
-	-	TRBJ2-3	TRBV7-9	TGTGCCAGCACCCCACTAGGAGTTGGAGATACGCAGTATTTT	CASTPLGVGDTQYF
-	once	TRBJ1-1	TRBV6-1	TGTGCCAGCGATTACGAGGGCCCGAACACTGAAGCTTTCTTT	CASDYEGPNTEAFF
-	-	TRBJ1-1	TRBV19	TGTGCCAGTAGTATAGACGACATGAACACTGAAGCTTTCTTT	CASSIDDMNTEAFF
TRBD1	-	TRBJ1-6	TRBV5-6	TGTGCCAGCAGCCTCGGGACAGGGTCGAATTCACCCCTCCACTTT	CASSLGTGSNSPLHF
-	-	TRBJ2-2	TRBV4-3	TGCGCCAGCAGCCAAGATCGCAGTTGGCCCACCGGGGAGCTGTTTTTT	CASSQDRSWPTGELFF
TRBD2	once	TRBJ2-7	TRBV5-6	TGTGCCAGCAGCTGGGAACTAGCGGGAGCGGAAGAGCAGTACTTC	CASSWELAGAEEQYF
TRBD1	-	TRBJ2-1	TRBV5-1	TGCGCCAGCAGCCGTAGACAGGGGTCCTACAATGAGCAGTTCTTC	CASSRRQGSYNEQFF
-	-	TRBJ2-7	TRBV27	TGTGCCAGCAGTTGGGGCCGGTCCTACGAGCAGTACTTC	CASSWGRSYEQYF
-	-	TRBJ2-7	TRBV30	TGTGCCTGGGATAGTCCCTCCAAGCAGTACTTC	CAWDSPSKQYF
TRBD1	-	TRBJ2-7	TRBV29-1	TGCAGCGCCCGCGCCGGGACAGAGGTCAACGAGCAGTACTTC	CSARAGTEVNEQYF
TRBD2	-	TRBJ2-3	TRBV6-1	TGTGCCAGCAGTCGGCTAGCGGGAGACGGAGATACGCAGTATTTT	CASSRLAGDGDTQYF
TRBD1	-	TRBJ2-5	TRBV12-5	TGTGCTAGTGGGTCAGACAGGGGAGAGACCCAGTACTTC	CASGSDRGETQYF
-	-	TRBJ1-1	TRBV5-1	TGCGCCAGCAGCTTGGGCAGGACTGAAGCTTTCTTT	CASSLGRTEAFF
-	few	TRBJ1-1	TRBV9	TGTGCCAGCAGTCACAGGACAGATTGGAACACTGAAGCTTTCTTT	CASSHRTDWNTEAFF
-	-	TRBJ1-2	TRBV14	TGTGCCAGCAGCCAAGACGGCAGGCCTCCCATGGACTATGGCTACACCTTC	CASSQDGRPPMDYGYTF
-	-	TRBJ2-2	TRBV6-6	TGTGCCAGTGGAGATATAAACACCGGGGAGCTGTTTTTT	CASGDINTGELFF
TRBD1	-	TRBJ2-1	TRBV27	TGTGCCAGCAGCCACCGGACAGGGGGAAATGAGCAGTTCTTC	CASSHRTGGNEQFF
TRBD2	-	TRBJ2-2	TRBV27	TGTGCCAGCAGTTTTACGGGACTAGTCTCCCGGGAGCTGTTTTTT	CASSFTGLVSRELFF
TRBD1	-	TRBJ2-2	TRBV6-5	TGTGCCAGCAGCCACAGACAGGGAGTTACCGGGGAGCTGTTTTTT	CASSHRQGVTGELFF
TRBD1	-	TRBJ2-2	TRBV5-6	TGTGCCAGCAGCTGGGAGGACAGGGTAGGCGGGGAGCTGTTTTTT	CASSWEDRVGGELFF
-	once	TRBJ2-4	TRBV28	TGTGCCAGCAGTTTATCTTTAAACATTCAGTACTTC	CASSLSLNIQYF
-	-	TRBJ1-2	TRBV6-1	TGTGCCAGCAGTTCTCCGGGAGGCTACTATGGCTACACCTTC	CASSSPGGYYGYTF
-	-	TRBJ2-7	TRBV7-8	TGTGCCAGCAGCTTAAGGGGTGTCACAGGCGAGCAGTACTTC	CASSLRGVTGEQYF
TRBD2	-	TRBJ2-2	TRBV19	TGTGCCAGTACCGTATGGGGACTAGCGACTACCGGGGAGCTGTTTTTT	CASTVWGLATTGELFF
-	-	TRBJ1-2	TRBV7-9	TGTGCCAGCAGCTTAGAGGGGGACACGTGGGACTATGGCTACACCTTC	CASSLEGDTWDYGYTF
-	-	TRBJ1-5	TRBV12-5	TGTGCTAGTGGCCCCCCCCGGGGGGATCAGCCCCAGCATTTT	CASGPPRGDQPQHF
-	-	TRBJ2-1	TRBV4-3	TGCGCCAGCAGCCAAGGTCCCTGGGAGGCCTCATCCTCCTACAATGAGCAGTTCTTC	CASSQGPWEASSSYNEQFF
TRBD2	-	TRBJ2-2	TRBV7-2	TGTGCCAGCAGCTTAGATAGCGGGAGTGGGGAAACCGGGGAGCTGTTTTTT	CASSLDSGSGETGELFF
-	-	TRBJ2-7	TRBV2	TGTGCCAGCAGTGAAGCGCTTCAAGAGCTAGCGCATTTATACGAGCAGTACTTC	CASSEALQELAHLYEQYF
-	-	TRBJ1-1	TRBV19	TGTGCCAGTACCCCGGGGGTGGTGAACACTGAAGCTTTCTTT	CASTPGVVNTEAFF
TRBD1	-	TRBJ1-3	TRBV28	TGTGCCAGCAGCCCGTCTGACAGGGGGCCAGGAAACACCATATATTTT	CASSPSDRGPGNTIYF
TRBD2	-	TRBJ2-7	TRBV19	TGTGCCAGTAGTATAACTAGCGGCTCCTACGAGCAGTACTTC	CASSITSGSYEQYF
TRBD1	-	TRBJ1-2	TRBV27	TGTGCCAGCAGTTTATGGACAGGGGGAATTGATGGCTACACCTTC	CASSLWTGGIDGYTF
-	once	TRBJ1-5	TRBV7-9	TGTGCCAGTCGGGCGGAGGGAGGGTATGAGCCCCAGCATTTT	CASRAEGGYEPQHF